This T cell receptor (beta chain) was sequenced during a study of identical twins. J gave up 4 bases and V 7 bases, and 4 bases lay outside the gene matches. From germline, CDR1 is SEHNR and CDR2 FQNEAQ (reference sequence). This CDR3 has 13 residues. In TCRdb, the 5' RACE reads were re-called with MiXCR into one record per CDR3 protein. This table has approximately 500,000 distinct CDR3 sequences, 20% to 30% appearing once. These sequences were also reported in another study, on T cells expressing NK-cell markers. That paper states: The leading position in the CD3+CD56-NKG2C+ fraction of a handful of donors also went to these clonotypes.

This TCR derives from a young woman in good health. The source material was CD4+ T cells sorted from blood. The gene calls are TRBV7-9 and TRBJ2-5; TRBD2 agrees at 9 bases. The CDR3 nucleotides read TGTGCCAGCACGGCGGGGGGGCCAGAGACCCAGTACTTC. This encodes CASTAGGPETQYF.